A selection of T cell receptor beta chains follows, all from one sample in a study of cytomegalovirus exposure and HLA in healthy donors. Clones were sequenced by immunoSEQ multiplex PCR, and TCRdb holds only the in-frame ones, with some missing. The sample includes some 230,000 clones, approximately 90% of them seen just once. Sequences were obtained from PBMCs. The receptor set was obtained from a woman between 18 and 29 years old in good health and CMV-seronegative. CDR3s include the opening cysteine and the closing phenylalanine or tryptophan. Each record gives: clone size, J gene, V gene, D gene, CDR3 DNA, CDR3 protein. D genes are given only for firm matches. For some rows the clone size is stated as once, few or many, or as a class when expanded; others skip it.

>once|TRBJ1-1|TRBV19|TRBD1
TGTGCCAGTAGTATAAGGGCAGGGGGCAGAGGGACTGAAGCTTTCTTT
CASSIRAGGRGTEAFF
>NA|TRBJ2-1|TRBV5-1|TRBD2
TGCGCCAGTGGGACTAGCGGTTCTTTATCCCCCTATGTTTACAATGAGCAGTTCTTC
CASGTSGSLSPYVYNEQFF
>NA|TRBJ2-1|TRBV19|TRBD2
TGTGCCAGTAATAGCAGAACTAGCGGGAGGCACAATGAGCAGTTCTTC
CASNSRTSGRHNEQFF
>NA|TRBJ2-2|TRBV6-1|NA
TGTGCCAGCAGTGGGGAGCGCGGCGGGGAGCTGTTTTTT
CASSGERGGELFF
>NA|TRBJ2-1|TRBV20-1|NA
TGCAGTGCTACCCCTTACAATGAGCAGTTCTTC
CSATPYNEQFF
>NA|TRBJ2-7|TRBV11-2|TRBD1
TGTGCCAGCAGCCGTGACAGGGAACAGCAGTACTTC
CASSRDREQQYF
>NA|TRBJ2-5|TRBV7-3|TRBD1
TGTGCCAGCAACCACAGGGGGCGGGAGACCCAGTACTTC
CASNHRGRETQYF
>once|TRBJ2-1|TRBV4-1|NA
TGCGCCAGCAGCCAAGAAGGTACCGTGGGGGCCGGAGATGAGCAGTTCTTC
CASSQEGTVGAGDEQFF
>once|TRBJ2-2|TRBV11-2|TRBD2
TGTGCCAGCAGCTCCACGCTAGCGGGAGATCTCGCGAACACCGGGGAGCTGTTTTTT
CASSSTLAGDLANTGELFF
>NA|TRBJ2-3|TRBV9|NA
TGTGCCAGCAGCGTAGGACGGGGGATCACAGATACGCAGTATTTT
CASSVGRGITDTQYF
>NA|TRBJ1-1|TRBV18|NA
TGTGCCAGCTCTTGGAAGGGGGTGGCTGAAGCTTTCTTT
CASSWKGVAEAFF
>once|TRBJ1-1|TRBV9|NA
TGTGCCAGCAGCGAGACAGTTTTGAACACTGAAGCTTTCTTT
CASSETVLNTEAFF
>once|TRBJ1-3|TRBV7-2|NA
TGTGCCAGCACCAGGCAGAGAGGGCCTGGAAACACCATATATTTT
CASTRQRGPGNTIYF
>NA|TRBJ1-2|TRBV7-9|TRBD1
TGTGCCAGCAGCTTAGCGCCCGGCGACAGGGTTGAAGGCTACACCTTC
CASSLAPGDRVEGYTF
>NA|TRBJ1-5|TRBV5-1|TRBD1
TGCGCCAGCAGCTTGGGACAGGGTGGCAATCAGCCCCAGCATTTT
CASSLGQGGNQPQHF
>NA|TRBJ1-2|TRBV13|NA
TGTGCCAGCAGCTTAGGAGGAGGTTCCACCTTC
CASSLGGGSTF
>NA|TRBJ1-2|TRBV4-2|TRBD1
TGTGCCAGCAGCCAAGATCGACAAGGGGGCAGCTATGGCTACACCTTC
CASSQDRQGGSYGYTF
>NA|TRBJ2-5|TRBV11-2|TRBD2
TGTGCCAGCAGCCCAAACTTACTAGCGGCGTGGGGAGAGACCCAGTACTTC
CASSPNLLAAWGETQYF
>NA|TRBJ1-4|TRBV30|NA
TGTGCCTGGAGTGTTGACAGTGCAACTAATGAAAAACTGTTTTTT
CAWSVDSATNEKLFF
>NA|TRBJ1-1|TRBV30|NA
TGTGCCCGCCAGGGACAACAGAACACTGAAGCTTTCTTT
CARQGQQNTEAFF
>NA|TRBJ2-7|TRBV25-1|NA
TGTGCCAGCAGTGAATTCGGGACACCTGGCTACGAGCAGTACTTC
CASSEFGTPGYEQYF
>NA|TRBJ2-1|TRBV4-1|TRBD2
TGCGCCAGCAGCCCCTTAGGGCGGGAGGGCAATGAGCAGTTCTTC
CASSPLGREGNEQFF
>few|TRBJ1-1|TRBV27|NA
TGTGCCAGCAGTGGAGACAGGTTTGGGGCTTTCTTT
CASSGDRFGAFF
>NA|TRBJ1-2|TRBV30|NA
TGTGCCTGGATAGGAGGCAGACCTTCCGACTATGGCTACACCTTC
CAWIGGRPSDYGYTF
>NA|TRBJ2-1|TRBV2|NA
TGTGCCAGCAGTGTACAGGCCATAATAACCTACAATGAGCAGTTCTTC
CASSVQAIITYNEQFF
>NA|TRBJ1-5|TRBV10-2|NA
TGCGCCAGCACGGCAGGGGTGGGTCAGCCCCAGCATTTT
CASTAGVGQPQHF
>NA|TRBJ2-1|TRBV7-3|NA
TGTGCCAGCAGCCGGTCGGTGGGCAGCAATGAGCAGTTCTTC
CASSRSVGSNEQFF
>NA|TRBJ1-4|TRBV2|NA
TGTGCCAGCAGTGAAGGGGGCAGGGGCGAAAAACTGTTTTTT
CASSEGGRGEKLFF
>NA|TRBJ2-4|TRBV30|TRBD2
TGTGCCTGGAGTTTAACGGGGGGACCGAGGGCCAAAAACATTCAGTACTTC
CAWSLTGGPRAKNIQYF
>NA|TRBJ1-4|TRBV2|NA
TGTGCCAGCAGAAGAACAGGGCTGGAAAAACTGTTTTTT
CASRRTGLEKLFF
>NA|TRBJ1-3|TRBV18|TRBD1
TGTGCCAGCTCACCGAGACAGGGCTCTGGAAACACCATATATTTT
CASSPRQGSGNTIYF
>NA|TRBJ1-1|TRBV2|NA
TGTGCCAGCACTGGACAGATAAACACTGAAGCTTTCTTT
CASTGQINTEAFF
>NA|TRBJ1-1|TRBV29-1|NA
TGCAGCGTTGGACAGTTCACTGAAGCTTTCTTT
CSVGQFTEAFF
>NA|TRBJ2-7|TRBV5-1|NA
TGCGCCAGCAGCCCGGCTATGAGGGAGACCTACGAGCAGTACTTC
CASSPAMRETYEQYF
>NA|TRBJ2-5|TRBV5-5|TRBD1
TGTGCCAGCAGCTTGGGGACAGGGGGCGCAGGAGAGACCCAGTACTTC
CASSLGTGGAGETQYF
>NA|TRBJ1-3|TRBV28|NA
TGTGCCAGCAGTTTGTCCCCCCAGGTATCCGGAAACACCATATATTTT
CASSLSPQVSGNTIYF
>NA|TRBJ1-2|TRBV11-2|NA
TGTGCCAGCAGCGCAAAAACGACAGGTCGTGGTTTGTCCGGCACCTTC
CASSAKTTGRGLSGTF
>NA|TRBJ1-2|TRBV25-1|NA
TGTGCCAGCAGTGAATATAAAGGCCCGGAGAACTATGGCTACACCTTC
CASSEYKGPENYGYTF
>NA|TRBJ2-7|TRBV11-2|TRBD2
TGTGCCAGCAGCTCGGACCGGACGAGCGGGAGTTACGAGCAGTACTTC
CASSSDRTSGSYEQYF
>NA|TRBJ1-5|TRBV18|TRBD1
TGTGCCAGCTCACCACCGGGACAGGGGGCCGATCAGCCCCAGCATTTT
CASSPPGQGADQPQHF
>NA|TRBJ2-1|TRBV27|TRBD1
TGTGCCAGCACTGGGACAGGACAGGCCTACAATGAGCAGTTCTTC
CASTGTGQAYNEQFF
>NA|TRBJ2-5|TRBV27|TRBD2
TGTGCCAGCAGTCTACGGACTAGCGGGGGCAAGGAGACCCAGTACTTC
CASSLRTSGGKETQYF
>NA|TRBJ2-7|TRBV14|NA
TGTGCCAGCAGTCCTAGGTTAGCGGCTACCGGGTGGGACGAGCAGTACTTC
CASSPRLAATGWDEQYF
>NA|TRBJ2-1|TRBV5-6|NA
TGTGCCAGCACAAACACCCCACCCCGGCAGTTCTTC
CASTNTPPRQFF
>NA|TRBJ2-7|TRBV5-1|TRBD1
TGCGCCAGCAGCTCAGGAGGACAGGGTTACGAGCAGTACTTC
CASSSGGQGYEQYF
>NA|TRBJ1-4|TRBV30|NA
TGTGCCTGGAGTGCGGGACGGACAGATGAAAAACTGTTTTTT
CAWSAGRTDEKLFF
>NA|TRBJ1-2|TRBV5-4|NA
TGTGCCAGCAGCTTGCAGGGTGTCGACTACTATGGCTACACCTTC
CASSLQGVDYYGYTF
>NA|TRBJ2-2|TRBV5-6|NA
TGTGCCAGCAGCTTTCGGCAGGTTTGGGACACCGGGGAGCTGTTTTTT
CASSFRQVWDTGELFF